Listed below are T cell receptor beta chains from one sample, sequenced in a study of T cell changes during pregnancy in multiple sclerosis. Generated by immunoSEQ multiplex PCR, the TCRdb table keeps only in-frame clones and is missing some. This sample yields tens of thousands of clones, of which just under 95% are seen a single time; under 0.85% belongs to the top ten. Material: peripheral blood, obtained in the third trimester of pregnancy. These TCRs come from a female donor with multiple sclerosis, enrolled in a pregnancy study. Each CDR3 is given with its conserved first and last residue. The D gene is left open where the match is weak. Not all rows give a size; the values are once, few, many and, for expanded clones, a class.

D gene | clone size | J gene | V gene | CDR3 DNA | CDR3 protein
- | - | TRBJ1-4 | TRBV9 | TGTGCCAGCAGCGTAGGAGGGGGGGAGTATGAAAAACTGTTTTTT | CASSVGGGEYEKLFF
- | - | TRBJ1-2 | TRBV7-2 | TGTGCCAGCAGCTTAGTGATAAGCCCGCAGGACTATGGCTACACCTTC | CASSLVISPQDYGYTF
- | - | TRBJ1-2 | TRBV6-1 | TGTGCCAGCAGTGCGGACAGACCTACGGGGTATGGCTACACCTTC | CASSADRPTGYGYTF
- | once | TRBJ2-1 | TRBV4-1 | TGCGCCAGCAGCCAAGATCCGATAGGTACCGGACAGCACAATGAGCAGTTCTTC | CASSQDPIGTGQHNEQFF
TRBD2 | - | TRBJ2-7 | TRBV10-3 | TGTGCCACGCGGGGGTGGCACGAGCAGTACTTC | CATRGWHEQYF
- | medium-sized | TRBJ2-7 | TRBV10-3 | TGTGCCATCAGTGAGTCCGACAGCTCCTACGAGCAGTACTTC | CAISESDSSYEQYF
TRBD1 | - | TRBJ2-1 | TRBV7-9 | TGTGCCAGCAGCTTTTCCTCGACAGGGGAGGATGAGCAGTTCTTC | CASSFSSTGEDEQFF
TRBD1 | - | TRBJ1-1 | TRBV19 | TGTGCCAGTAATCAGGGGGCTGTGGACACTGAAGCTTTCTTT | CASNQGAVDTEAFF
- | - | TRBJ2-3 | TRBV7-2 | TGTGCCAGCAGCTTAGGGCAGCTAGCCACAGATACGCAGTATTTT | CASSLGQLATDTQYF
- | - | TRBJ2-1 | TRBV13 | TGTGCCAGCAGCTCCCCATCTAACAATGAGCAGTTCTTC | CASSSPSNNEQFF
TRBD2 | - | TRBJ2-3 | TRBV6-5 | TGTGCCAGCAGCCCTCTAGCGGGGGGCACAGATACGCAGTATTTT | CASSPLAGGTDTQYF
TRBD2 | - | TRBJ2-3 | TRBV5-3 | TGTGCCAGAAGCTGGGAGACTAGCGGCACAGATACGCAGTATTTT | CARSWETSGTDTQYF
- | - | TRBJ2-7 | TRBV28 | TGTGCCAGCACCACGGACACCCTGGGCACCTACGAGCAGTACTTC | CASTTDTLGTYEQYF
TRBD2 | - | TRBJ2-3 | TRBV13 | TGTGCCAGCCGGCGGGGAGGGCGCACAGATACGCAGTATTTT | CASRRGGRTDTQYF
TRBD1 | - | TRBJ2-7 | TRBV5-1 | TGCGCCAGCTGTTCTCCCGGGACAGTTTTTTGTGGCTTC | CASCSPGTVFCGF
- | once | TRBJ2-7 | TRBV6-5 | TGTGCCAGCAGTTTGCAGATTAGTTCTTCGGGGGAGCAGTACTTC | CASSLQISSSGEQYF
- | - | TRBJ2-1 | TRBV5-5 | TGTGCCAGCAGCGTGGTCTTGATGACAGCCTCCTACAATGAGCAGTTCTTC | CASSVVLMTASYNEQFF
- | - | TRBJ1-1 | TRBV6-5 | TGTGCCAGCAGTTACGGGCAGGTATCTGAAGCTTTCTTT | CASSYGQVSEAFF
- | - | TRBJ1-1 | TRBV30 | TGTGCCTGGAGTGTAAACGGGGGTAACACTGAAGCTTTCTTT | CAWSVNGGNTEAFF
- | - | TRBJ2-5 | TRBV4-1 | TGCGCCAGCAGCCAAGTGTCTAGCTGGGGAGAGACCCAGTACTTC | CASSQVSSWGETQYF
- | once | TRBJ2-5 | TRBV5-1 | TGCGCCAGCAGCTTAGAGCTGACAGAGATACAAGAGACCCAGTACTTC | CASSLELTEIQETQYF
TRBD1 | - | TRBJ1-4 | TRBV4-1 | TGCGCCAGCAGCCGGCAGCCGGGACAGAGTAATGAAAAACTGTTTTTT | CASSRQPGQSNEKLFF
- | - | TRBJ1-5 | TRBV5-1 | TGCGCCAGCAGCTTGGGGTCGGAGCATAGCAATCAGCCCCAGCATTTT | CASSLGSEHSNQPQHF
TRBD1 | - | TRBJ2-1 | TRBV7-8 | TGTGCCAGCAGCTCATACGGGGGGGGACAGGGGGCCCCAAACCTGTACAATGAGCAGTTCTTC | CASSSYGGGQGAPNLYNEQFF
- | - | TRBJ1-3 | TRBV19 | TGTGCCAGTACCCGAGGGGGCTCTGGAAACACCATATATTTT | CASTRGGSGNTIYF
- | - | TRBJ2-7 | TRBV2 | TGTGCCAGCAGTGAAGGGCCAGGGGTCTACGAGCAGTACTTC | CASSEGPGVYEQYF
- | - | TRBJ2-7 | TRBV6-5 | TGTGCCAGCAGTTACGGGGTTGCGGGGGAGCAGTACTTC | CASSYGVAGEQYF